These T cell receptor beta chains were read from a single sample in a study of T cells after yellow fever vaccination. TCRdb redid the calling of the 5' RACE reads with MiXCR, one entry per CDR3 protein. The sample has about 260,000 distinct CDR3 sequences; 5.2% are singletons. The specimen was CD4+ T cells sorted from PBMCs, collected on the day of the yellow fever booster vaccination. All receptors come from a man in his late teens or twenties who received the YFV17D yellow fever vaccine. Both conserved end residues are trimmed from each CDR3. Where a row states a size, it is once, few, many or the class of an expanded clone; other rows omit it.

clone size	V gene	J gene	CDR3 protein
.	TRBV11-2	TRBJ1-1	ASSLDTHTEAF
.	TRBV18	TRBJ1-1	ASSPPSGQGDTEAF
many	TRBV7-3	TRBJ2-1	ASRATSGGANEQF
few	TRBV7-6	TRBJ2-5	ASSLVVGDSYQETQY
few	TRBV5-1	TRBJ2-5	ASSGPTGQETQY
.	TRBV6-5	TRBJ2-2	ASKGTSGNTGELF
few	TRBV20-1	TRBJ2-6	SATRIGGANVLT
.	TRBV20-1	TRBJ2-1	SASRGLAVNEQF
many	TRBV7-2	TRBJ1-5	ASSLAGLYQPQH
many	TRBV4-3	TRBJ2-3	ASSLDSQADTQY
.	TRBV11-1	TRBJ2-2	ASRPGQWTYTGELF
many	TRBV14	TRBJ2-7	ASSPAVSYEQY
few	TRBV6-5	TRBJ1-2	ASGDRGTNYGYT
few	TRBV20-1	TRBJ2-5	SASMWGSRRGWTQY